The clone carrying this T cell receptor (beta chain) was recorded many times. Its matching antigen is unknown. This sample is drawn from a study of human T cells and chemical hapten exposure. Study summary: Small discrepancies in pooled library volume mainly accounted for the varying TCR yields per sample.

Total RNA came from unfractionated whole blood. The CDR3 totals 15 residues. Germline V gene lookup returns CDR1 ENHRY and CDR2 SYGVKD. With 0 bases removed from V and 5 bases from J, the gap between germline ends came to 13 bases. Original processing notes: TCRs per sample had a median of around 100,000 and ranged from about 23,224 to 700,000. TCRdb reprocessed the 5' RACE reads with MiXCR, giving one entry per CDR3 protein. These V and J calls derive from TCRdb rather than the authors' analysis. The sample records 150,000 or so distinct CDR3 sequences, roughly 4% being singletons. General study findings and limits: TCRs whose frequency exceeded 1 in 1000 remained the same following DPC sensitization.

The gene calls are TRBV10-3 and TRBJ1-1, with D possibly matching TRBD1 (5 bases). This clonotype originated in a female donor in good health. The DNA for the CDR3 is TGTGCCATCAGTGAGTCAGTGCAGGGACGGACTGAAGCTTTCTTT. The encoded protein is CAISESVQGRTEAFF.